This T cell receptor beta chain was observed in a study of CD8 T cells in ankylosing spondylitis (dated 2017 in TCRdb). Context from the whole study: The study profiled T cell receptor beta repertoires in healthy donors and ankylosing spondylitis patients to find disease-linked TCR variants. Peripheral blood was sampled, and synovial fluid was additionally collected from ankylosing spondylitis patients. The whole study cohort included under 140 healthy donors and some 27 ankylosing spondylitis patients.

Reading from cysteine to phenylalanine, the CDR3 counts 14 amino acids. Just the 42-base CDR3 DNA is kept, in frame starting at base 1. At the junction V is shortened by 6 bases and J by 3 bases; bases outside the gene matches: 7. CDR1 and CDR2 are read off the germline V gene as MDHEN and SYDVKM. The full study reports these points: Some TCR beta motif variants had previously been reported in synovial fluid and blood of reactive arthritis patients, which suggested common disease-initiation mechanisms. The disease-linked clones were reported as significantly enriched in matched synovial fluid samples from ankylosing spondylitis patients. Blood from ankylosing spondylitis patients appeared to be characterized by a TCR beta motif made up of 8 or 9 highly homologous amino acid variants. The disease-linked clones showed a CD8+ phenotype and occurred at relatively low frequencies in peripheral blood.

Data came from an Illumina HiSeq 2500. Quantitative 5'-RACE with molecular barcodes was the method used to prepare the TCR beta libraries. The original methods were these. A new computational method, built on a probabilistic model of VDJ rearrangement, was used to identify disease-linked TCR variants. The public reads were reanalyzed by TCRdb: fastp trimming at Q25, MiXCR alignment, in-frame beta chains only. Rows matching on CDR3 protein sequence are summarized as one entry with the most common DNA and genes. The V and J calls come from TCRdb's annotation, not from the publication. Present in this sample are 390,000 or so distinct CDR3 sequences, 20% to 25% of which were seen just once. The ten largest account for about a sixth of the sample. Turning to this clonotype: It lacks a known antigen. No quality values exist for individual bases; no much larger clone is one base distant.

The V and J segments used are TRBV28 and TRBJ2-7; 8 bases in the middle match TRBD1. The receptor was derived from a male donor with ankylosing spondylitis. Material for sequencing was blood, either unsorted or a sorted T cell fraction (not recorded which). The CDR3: CASSRPDRVYEQYF. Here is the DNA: TGTGCCAGCAGCCGACCGGACAGGGTCTACGAGCAGTACTTC. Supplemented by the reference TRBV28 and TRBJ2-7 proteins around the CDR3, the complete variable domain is DVKVTQSSRYLVKRTGEKVFLECVQDMDHENMFWYRQDPGLGLRLIYFSYDVKMKEKGDIPEGYSVSREKKERFSLILESASTNQTSMYLCASSRPDRVYEQYFGPGTRLTVT.